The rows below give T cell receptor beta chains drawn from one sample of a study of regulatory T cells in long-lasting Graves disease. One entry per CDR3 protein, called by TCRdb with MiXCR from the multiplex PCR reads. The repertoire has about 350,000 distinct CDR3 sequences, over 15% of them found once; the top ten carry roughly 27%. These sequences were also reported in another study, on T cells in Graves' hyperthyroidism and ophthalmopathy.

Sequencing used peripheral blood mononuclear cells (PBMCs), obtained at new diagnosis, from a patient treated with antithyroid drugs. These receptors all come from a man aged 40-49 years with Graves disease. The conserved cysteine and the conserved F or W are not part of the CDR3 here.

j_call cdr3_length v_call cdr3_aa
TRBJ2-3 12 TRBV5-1 ASSGGLVVDTQY
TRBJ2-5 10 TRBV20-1 RGTGGLETQY
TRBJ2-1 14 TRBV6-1 ASSEFQGSGGNEQF
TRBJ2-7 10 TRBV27 ASSFQRGEQY
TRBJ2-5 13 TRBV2 ASSEARGAQETQY
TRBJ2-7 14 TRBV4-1 ASSPTKTGGSYEQY
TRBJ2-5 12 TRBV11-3 ASSDTTRKETQY
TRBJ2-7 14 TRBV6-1 ASNRQGAFSHYEQY
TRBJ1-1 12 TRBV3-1 ASSPGTPSTEAF
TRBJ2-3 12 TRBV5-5 ASSSLALTDTQY
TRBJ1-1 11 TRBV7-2 ATAPDSNTEAF
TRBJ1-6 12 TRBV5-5 ASSSGPNNSPLH
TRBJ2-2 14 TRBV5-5 ASSSSAPPNTGELF
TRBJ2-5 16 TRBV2 ASSEFFGSGGTRETQY
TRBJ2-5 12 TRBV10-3 AISEGSGGETQY
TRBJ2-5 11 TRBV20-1 SVRRTIQETQY
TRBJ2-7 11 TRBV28 ASRHTQGSEQY
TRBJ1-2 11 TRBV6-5 ASSYLANYGYT
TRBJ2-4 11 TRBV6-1 ASSEDRGNIQY
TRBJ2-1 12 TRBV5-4 ATWTSGGNNEQF
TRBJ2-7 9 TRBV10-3 AISDGTEQY
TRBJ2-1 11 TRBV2 ASSAPSKAART
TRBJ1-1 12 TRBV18 ASSPLRARSEAF
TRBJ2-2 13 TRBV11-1 ASSLGWPNTGELF
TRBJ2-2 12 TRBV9 ASSVQQNTGELF
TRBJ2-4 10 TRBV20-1 SARGGGNIQY
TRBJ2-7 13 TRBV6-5 ASSYYRGPSYEQY
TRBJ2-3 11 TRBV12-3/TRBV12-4 ASREQGFDTQY
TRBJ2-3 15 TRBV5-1 ASSWGPGVGNTDTQY
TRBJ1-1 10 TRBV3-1 ASSQEFSRPF
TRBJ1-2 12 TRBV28 ASRGPGQIYGYT
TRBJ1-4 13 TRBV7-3 ASSLGGSSSEKLF
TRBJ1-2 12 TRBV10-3 AISDSTGNYGYT
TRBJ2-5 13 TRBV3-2 ACSHKPPPRRSQY
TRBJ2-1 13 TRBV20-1 SANKQGALYNEQF
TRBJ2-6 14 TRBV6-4 ASSPSQDSGANVLT
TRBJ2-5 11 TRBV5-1 ASSFGTQETQY
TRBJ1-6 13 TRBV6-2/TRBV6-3 ASSYQETGNSPLH
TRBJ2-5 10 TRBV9 ASSGGVETQY
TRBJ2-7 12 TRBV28 ASSPGTTVDEQY